The following is a T cell receptor beta chain sequence with its context. Its antigen is not identified. The record originates from a study of T-cell memory formation after mild COVID-19. Overall study findings and caveats: Most CD4+ clones that shrank were in CM and EM, while CD8+ ones turned up in EMRA. Proof of SARS-CoV-2 specificity was absent for the second-wave clones that crested on day 37. Some responding clones appeared in pre-infection memory, suggesting cross-reactive memory joined.

Trimming stripped 0 bases from V and 4 bases from J, with 9 bases between. CDR1 SGHTA and CDR2 FQGNSA come from the germline V gene. The CDR3 length is 15 residues. TCRalpha and TCRbeta libraries used 5'RACE with constant-segment primers and UMIs. TCRdb fed the 5' RACE reads into MiXCR, producing one record per CDR3 protein. There are around 450,000 distinct CDR3 sequences in the sample; approximately 24% occur only once, and 8.8% lies in the top ten. The sequenced sample was PBMCs or a T cell subset sorted from them (not recorded which). The TCR comes from an adult woman who had mild COVID-19 (a few samples of this study predate the infection). Cell type and time point are not known. The chain carries TRBV7-2 and TRBJ1-4; D gene ambiguous. The CDR3 DNA reads as TGTGCCAGCAGCTTAGCCGTCCGGAGTAATGAAAAACTGTTTTTT. Its protein is CASSLAVRSNEKLFF.